This entry lists 30 T cell receptor beta chains sequenced from one sample in a study of cytomegalovirus exposure and HLA in healthy donors. The PCR made use of 60 Vbeta and 13 Jbeta primers. Using immunoSEQ multiplex PCR, the repertoire was profiled, and TCRdb retains in-frame clones only, with some absent. The table records roughly 180,000 clones, 60% to 80% of them present only once. Material: PBMCs. The origin of the receptors is a woman aged 40 to 50 in good health and CMV-seropositive.

This chain links TRBV4-2 with TRBJ2-7, with D perhaps matching TRBD2 (6 bases). With 1 base removed from V and 0 bases from J, the gap between germline ends came to 13 bases. Germline CDR1 reads LGHNA; CDR2 reads YNFKEQ. CDR3 length equals 16 residues. The CDR3 bases are TGTGCCAGCAGCCAAGTCCCGGGTAGCGGCTCCTACGAGCAGTACTTC. Translation gives CASSQVPGSGSYEQYF.

In regard to this clone: Additional DNA sequences in this sample encode the identical CDR3. The V gene is TRBV19, the J gene TRBJ1-1; 10 bases are a match to TRBD1. Trimming cost V 2 bases and J 6 bases; bases outside gene matches: 3. Germline CDR1 LNHDA, CDR2 SQIVND (reference sequence). This CDR3 has 14 residues. The CDR3 DNA is TGTGCCAGTAGTATACTGGGACAGGGGCCTGAAGCTTTCTTT. Its translation: CASSILGQGPEAFF.

The chain is built from TRBV2 and TRBJ1-1; no reliable D call. Trimming left V 1 base short and J 5 bases short, with 8 bases between. The CDR3 length is 13 residues. Germline V CDR1 and CDR2: SNHLY, FYNNEI. DNA for the CDR3: TGTGCCAGCAGTGAAGGTAGGAGGACTGAAGCTTTCTTT. Translation gives CASSEGRRTEAFF.

The chain recombines TRBV9 with TRBJ2-3; a weak D match, TRBD2 (5 bases). Germline-derived CDR1 and CDR2 are SGDLS and YYNGEE. The CDR3 totals 14 residues. Trimming took 7 bases from V and 0 from J, leaving 12 bases between them. The CDR3 loop is CASASGISTDTQYF. The CDR3, as DNA: TGTGCCAGCGCCTCCGGGATTAGCACAGATACGCAGTATTTT. Supplemented by reference TRBV9 and TRBJ2-3, the full variable domain reads DSGVTQTPKHLITATGQRVTLRCSPRSGDLSVYWYQQSLDQGLQFLIQYYNGEERAKGNILERFSAQQFPDLHSELNLSSLELGDSALYFCASASGISTDTQYFGPGTRLTVL.

This clone was recorded a few times. The rearrangement links TRBV4-2 to TRBJ2-5; TRBD2 matches 9 bases. CDR3 size: 18 residues. CDR1 is LGHNA, CDR2 YNFKEQ, per germline. With V trimmed by 0 bases and J by 1 base, 9 bases remained unmatched. CDR3 nucleotides: TGTGCCAGCAGCCAAGATATTAGACAGCGGGAGGCCCAAGAGACCCAGTACTTC. Translation: CASSQDIRQREAQETQYF.

This clone has more than one count but fewer than ten. The genes are TRBV27 and TRBJ1-6; a weak D match, TRBD1 (5 bases). Trimming stripped 4 bases from V and 8 bases from J, with 15 bases between. CDR3 length: 15 residues. The germline CDR1 and CDR2 sequences are MNHEY and SMNVEV (reference sequence). This chain's CDR3 is CASSSGGAGDSPLHF. CDR3 DNA: TGTGCCAGCAGTTCCGGTGGGGCAGGAGATTCACCCCTCCACTTT.

The chain is built from TRBV29-1 and TRBJ2-2, with TRBD1 matching over 10 bases. Per germline, CDR1 SQVTM and CDR2 ANQGSEA. V lost 1 base, J lost 6 bases, and 8 bases stayed unmatched. The CDR3 covers 16 residues. The CDR3 DNA follows: TGCAGCGTTGAAGGGCAGGACAGGGGGGCTGCCGGGGAGCTGTTTTTT. The encoded protein is CSVEGQDRGAAGELFF.

The J gene is TRBJ2-1, the V gene TRBV29-1; 10 nucleotides agree with TRBD1. V gave up 7 bases and J gave up 14 bases; unmatched junction bases: 14. The CDR3 runs 13 residues. CDR1 is SQVTM and CDR2 is ANQGSEA in the germline V gene. CDR3 loop: CSAGQGESYGEFF. DNA of the CDR3: TGCAGCGCTGGACAGGGGGAAAGTTACGGGGAGTTCTTC.

The chain recombines TRBV4-1 with TRBJ1-1; D might be TRBD1 (6 bases). V lost 4 bases and J 2 bases, leaving 14 bases between the germline ends. CDR3 length: 15 residues. Germline CDR1 MGHRA, CDR2 YSYEKL. In nucleotides, the CDR3 is TGCGCCAGCAGCCGGGGGCAAGGCTTAAACACTGAAGCTTTCTTT. This gives the protein CASSRGQGLNTEAFF.

The genes are TRBV28 and TRBJ1-6; the match to TRBD1 covers 7 bases. Germline trimming cut 8 bases from V and 6 bases from J; bases unmatched to any gene: 7. The germline V gene has CDR1 MDHEN and CDR2 SYDVKM. The CDR3 spans 14 residues. For the CDR3, the DNA is TGTGCCAGCTACGAACAGGGGTTTAATTCACCCCTCCACTTT. Translation: CASYEQGFNSPLHF.

Only a few counts were recorded for this clone. The chain is built from TRBV14 and TRBJ2-5, with D unclear. The V and J ends lost 5 bases and 7 bases respectively, with 14 bases between them. CDR1 SGHDN and CDR2 FVKESK come from the germline V gene. There are 13 residues in the CDR3. In DNA, the CDR3 is TGTGCCAGCAGCAAGACAACCCTCGGGACCCAGTACTTC. Protein product: CASSKTTLGTQYF.

The chain is built from TRBV7-2 and TRBJ1-1; 7 bases are a match to TRBD1. This CDR3 is built from 15 residues. The germline gives CDR1 SGHTA, CDR2 FQGNSA. V dropped 5 bases and J dropped 0; count of bases not matched to a gene: 6. This CDR3 reads CASSPKTGMNTEAFF. The CDR3 DNA sequence: TGTGCCAGCAGCCCCAAGACAGGGATGAACACTGAAGCTTTCTTT.

The chain couples TRBV7-2 to TRBJ2-7, with D maybe TRBD2 (6 bases). Trimming pared 5 bases from V and 5 bases from J, leaving 19 bases between. Germline V gene sequence: CDR1 SGHTA, CDR2 FQGNSA. CDR3 size: 15 residues. The CDR3 sequence is CASSPSGYGTNEQYF. The CDR3 nucleotides read TGTGCCAGCAGCCCAAGCGGGTACGGTACTAACGAGCAGTACTTC.

This sequence joins TRBV10-3 and TRBJ2-1, with TRBD2 matching 10 bases. Germline assignment: CDR1 ENHRY and CDR2 SYGVKD. The length of the CDR3 is 13 residues. Trimming at V came to 4 bases and at J to 9 bases, leaving 3 bases not matched to a gene. DNA for the CDR3: TGTGCCATCAGTGCGGTAGCGGGAGGTGAGCAGTTCTTC. Protein: CAISAVAGGEQFF.

The CDR3 loop reads CASSPRDSEETQYF. The CDR3, as DNA: TGTGCCAGCAGTCCCCGCGACTCCGAAGAGACCCAGTACTTC. V and J are TRBV27 and TRBJ2-5; D is ambiguous. V lost 5 bases, J lost 3 bases, and 13 bases lay in between. Looked up from germline, CDR1 is MNHEY and CDR2 is SMNVEV (reference sequence). The CDR3 is 14 residues long.

The rearrangement joins TRBV18 to TRBJ1-2; 7 bases match TRBD1. Germline CDR1 reads KGHSH; CDR2 reads LQKENI. This CDR3 contains 15 residues. V lost 2 bases and J lost 0; bases outside the gene matches: 3. CDR3 amino acids: CASSPAGQTNYGYTF. The CDR3 DNA reads as TGTGCCAGCTCACCAGCGGGACAGACTAACTATGGCTACACCTTC.

CDR3 nucleotides: TGTGCCAGCCATGAGGGGACAGCCGGAGGGGAGACGCAGTATTTT. Translation gives CASHEGTAGGETQYF. The chain uses TRBV28 and TRBJ2-3; TRBD1 might be the D (7 bases). Looked up from germline, CDR1 is MDHEN and CDR2 is SYDVKM. The CDR3 runs 15 residues. Trimming left V 8 bases short and J 9 bases short, with 24 bases between.

V usage is TRBV19 and J usage is TRBJ2-7, with 8 bases aligning to TRBD1. CDR1 is LNHDA, CDR2 SQIVND, per germline (reference sequence). This CDR3 spans 15 amino acids. Losses at the gene ends were 0 bases for V and 2 bases for J; bases not matched to a gene: 3. The CDR3 region is CASSIETGATYEQYF. The CDR3 DNA follows: TGTGCCAGTAGTATAGAGACAGGGGCGACCTACGAGCAGTACTTC.

The V call is TRBV7-9, the J call TRBJ2-2; a weak D match, TRBD2 (5 bases). Germline V CDR1 and CDR2: SEHNR, FQNEAQ (reference sequence). The CDR3 runs to 15 residues. With 5 bases removed from V and 7 bases from J, the gap between germline ends came to 17 bases. CDR3 sequence reads: CASSPATIRGGELFF. In DNA form, the CDR3 reads TGTGCCAGCAGCCCAGCTACTATCCGGGGCGGGGAGCTGTTTTTT.

V usage is TRBV27 and J usage is TRBJ1-1; tentatively, D is TRBD1 (5 bases). Trimming took 5 bases from V and 2 from J, leaving 15 bases between them. The CDR3 is 15 amino acids. Germline V gene lookup returns CDR1 MNHEY and CDR2 SMNVEV (reference sequence). This CDR3 reads CASSNWRGGNTEAFF. The CDR3 coding sequence is TGTGCCAGCAGTAATTGGAGGGGAGGAAACACTGAAGCTTTCTTT.

V is TRBV6-5 and J is TRBJ2-1; no firm D call. The germline V gene has CDR1 MNHEY and CDR2 SVGAGI. Trimming took 7 bases from V and 5 from J, leaving 6 bases between them. The CDR3 sequence is 11 residues long. The CDR3 region is CASNFNNEQFF. The CDR3 nucleotides read TGTGCCAGCAATTTCAACAATGAGCAGTTCTTC.

The V call is TRBV30, the J call TRBJ2-5; D remains unclear. V gave up 3 bases and J gave up 5 bases, with 16 bases separating them. This CDR3 region has 14 residues. From germline, CDR1 is GTSNPN and CDR2 SVGIG (reference sequence). The CDR3 spells CAWSPNLPSETQYF. CDR3 coding DNA: TGTGCCTGGAGCCCCAATCTCCCGAGTGAGACCCAGTACTTC. Filled out from reference TRBV30 and TRBJ2-5, the complete variable domain reads SQTIHQWPATLVQPVGSPLSLECTVEGTSNPNLYWYRQAAGRGLQLLFYSVGIGQISSEVPQNLSASRPQDRQFILSSKKLLLSDSGFYLCAWSPNLPSETQYFGPGTRLLVL.

This rearrangement joins TRBV19 to TRBJ1-5; 8 positions match TRBD1. Trimming cost V 3 bases and J 6 bases; bases outside gene matches: 4. The CDR3 has 14 amino acids. CDR1 LNHDA and CDR2 SQIVND come from the germline V gene (reference sequence). The CDR3 loop is CASSMDRVIQPQHF. Here the CDR3 DNA reads TGTGCCAGTAGTATGGACAGGGTTATTCAGCCCCAGCATTTT.

The table lists this clone with a count of one. V is TRBV25-1 and J is TRBJ2-2; D unclear. The CDR3 consists of 14 residues. Germline values: CDR1 MGHDK, CDR2 SYGVNS. Trimming took 0 bases from V and 5 from J, leaving 7 bases between them. The CDR3 region has the DNA TGTGCCAGCAGTGAATACGAGACAACCGGGGAGCTGTTTTTT. Amino acids: CASSEYETTGELFF.

The rearrangement links TRBV28 to TRBJ2-7; weak D call: TRBD2 (7 bases). V dropped 3 bases and J dropped 6 bases, with 15 bases sitting between them. Germline values: CDR1 MDHEN, CDR2 SYDVKM. This CDR3 comprises 14 residues. DNA for the CDR3: TGTGCCAGCAGTTTTCAGGGGAGGGAACTCGAGCAGTACTTC. Encoded protein: CASSFQGRELEQYF.

This clone has more than one count but fewer than ten. The chain uses TRBV30 and TRBJ1-5; the D is unclear. The CDR3 totals 13 residues. Germline CDR1 is GTSNPN and CDR2 is SVGIG (reference sequence). V gave up 2 bases and J gave up 0 bases, with 5 bases separating them. This CDR3 reads CAWSQDSNQPQHF. CDR3 DNA sequence: TGTGCCTGGAGTCAGGATAGCAATCAGCCCCAGCATTTT. The whole variable domain, filled in from reference TRBV30 and TRBJ1-5, reads SQTIHQWPATLVQPVGSPLSLECTVEGTSNPNLYWYRQAAGRGLQLLFYSVGIGQISSEVPQNLSASRPQDRQFILSSKKLLLSDSGFYLCAWSQDSNQPQHFGDGTRLSIL.

The rearrangement uses TRBV6-1 and TRBJ2-7; TRBD1 matches 8 bases. The CDR3 runs 15 residues. The germline CDR1 and CDR2 sequences are MNHNS and SASEGT. V lost 1 base, J lost 4 bases, and 6 bases stayed unmatched. CDR3 amino acids: CASSEVGRGRYEQYF. CDR3 coding DNA: TGTGCCAGCAGTGAAGTTGGCAGGGGGCGATACGAGCAGTACTTC.

Remarks on this clone: One end of the junction fails to match germline, which may point to a read error. The rearrangement joins TRBV7-9 to TRBJ1-1, with D perhaps matching TRBD1 (5 bases). Germline V gene lookup returns CDR1 SEHNR and CDR2 FQNEAQ (reference sequence). The CDR3 covers 13 residues. CDR3 amino acids: CSSSGGVNTEAFF. The CDR3 DNA sequence: TGTTCCAGCTCGGGGGGGGTGAACACTGAAGCTTTCTTT.

The V and J genes are TRBV28 and TRBJ2-1; the D gene is possibly TRBD1 (5 bases). V lost 3 bases and J 8 bases, leaving 11 bases between the germline ends. Per the germline V gene, CDR1 is MDHEN and CDR2 is SYDVKM. This CDR3 region has 13 residues. The CDR3 protein is CASSLKVGDEQFF. CDR3 nucleotides: TGTGCCAGCAGTTTGAAGGTAGGGGATGAGCAGTTCTTC.

J is TRBJ2-7 and V is TRBV11-1; maybe TRBD1 (5 bases). V lost 1 base and J lost 4, with 20 bases in between. The germline V gene encodes CDR1 SGHAT and CDR2 FQDESV (reference sequence). This CDR3 contains 17 residues. Here the CDR3 DNA reads TGTGCCAGCAGCTTAGGAGGTAGGCCTCCATCAGGGTACGAGCAGTACTTC. Residues: CASSLGGRPPSGYEQYF.